Sequencing of this T cell receptor (beta chain) was carried out in a study of blood T cell repertoires in COVID-19. Sequencing was performed with immunoSEQ multiplex PCR; in TCRdb, only in-frame clones are kept and a portion is missing. The sample includes about 190,000 clones, over 70% of them seen just once. The CDR3 is made up of 14 amino acids. Trimming cost V 0 bases and J 5 bases; bases outside gene matches: 2. Germline V CDR1 and CDR2: SGHNT, YYREEE (reference sequence). This TCR was recovered from a man in his sixties with active or convalescent COVID-19. V usage is TRBV5-4 and J usage is TRBJ2-1; 7 bases fit TRBD1. What was sequenced was peripheral blood. CDR3 coding DNA: TGTGCCAGCAGCTTGGACAGGGGCCACAATGAGCAGTTCTTC. Amino acid sequence: CASSLDRGHNEQFF.